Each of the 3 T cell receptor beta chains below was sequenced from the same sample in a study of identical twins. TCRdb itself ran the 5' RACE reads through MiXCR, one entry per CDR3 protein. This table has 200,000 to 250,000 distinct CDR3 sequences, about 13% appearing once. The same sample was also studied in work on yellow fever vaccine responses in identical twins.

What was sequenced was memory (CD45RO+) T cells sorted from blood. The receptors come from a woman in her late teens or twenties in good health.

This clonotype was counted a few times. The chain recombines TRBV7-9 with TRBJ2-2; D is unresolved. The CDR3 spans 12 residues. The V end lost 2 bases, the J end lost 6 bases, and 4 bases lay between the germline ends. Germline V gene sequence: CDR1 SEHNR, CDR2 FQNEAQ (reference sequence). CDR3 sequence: CASSLKAGELFF. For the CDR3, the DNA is TGTGCCAGCAGCTTAAAGGCCGGGGAGCTGTTTTTT.

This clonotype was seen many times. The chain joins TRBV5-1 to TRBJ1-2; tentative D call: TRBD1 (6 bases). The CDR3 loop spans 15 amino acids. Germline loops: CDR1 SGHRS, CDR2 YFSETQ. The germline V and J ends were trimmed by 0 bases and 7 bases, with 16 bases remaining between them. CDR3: CASSLARAGAAGYTF. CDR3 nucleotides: TGCGCCAGCAGCTTGGCCCGGGCAGGGGCGGCTGGCTACACCTTC.

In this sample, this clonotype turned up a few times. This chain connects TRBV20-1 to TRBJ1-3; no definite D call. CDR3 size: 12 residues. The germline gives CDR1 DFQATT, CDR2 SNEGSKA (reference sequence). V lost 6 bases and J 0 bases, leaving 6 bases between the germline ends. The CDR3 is CSARSSGNTIYF. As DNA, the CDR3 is TGCAGTGCGCGGAGCTCTGGAAACACCATATATTTT.